The rows below give T cell receptor beta chains drawn from one sample of a study of cytomegalovirus exposure and HLA in healthy donors. Using immunoSEQ multiplex PCR, the repertoire was profiled, and TCRdb retains in-frame clones only, with some absent. The sample has tens of thousands of clones, approximately 75% seen once. Sequencing was performed on PBMCs. The receptors originated from a man in his thirties or forties in good health and CMV-seropositive. Each CDR3 is given with its conserved first and last residue. A D gene is named only where the DNA matches it firmly. For some rows the clone size is stated as once, few or many, or as a class when expanded; others skip it.

size	V	J	D	DNA	CDR3
-	TRBV27	TRBJ2-1	-	TGTGCCAGCAGTTTAGTGTGGACATCGTACAATGAGCAGTTCTTC	CASSLVWTSYNEQFF
-	TRBV6-1	TRBJ1-2	-	TGTGCCAGCAGTGAAGCGGGGTCCAGGGGACACTATGGCTACACCTTC	CASSEAGSRGHYGYTF
-	TRBV7-6	TRBJ1-3	TRBD1	TGTGCCAGCAGCTGGAAAGAGACAGGGGTTGGGGCGTTTGGGGTTGACACCATATATTTT	CASSWKETGVGAFGVDTIYF
-	TRBV7-2	TRBJ1-1	-	TGTGCCAGCAGCCCCCGAATGACAGTGAACACTGAAGCTTTCTTT	CASSPRMTVNTEAFF
few	TRBV5-1	TRBJ1-2	TRBD1	TGCGCCAGCAGCCCCGGACAGGGTAATGGCTACACCTTC	CASSPGQGNGYTF
once	TRBV28	TRBJ2-1	-	TGTGCCAGCAGTTTACCCGGTGCCCGGAGCAATGAGCAGTTCTTC	CASSLPGARSNEQFF
-	TRBV30	TRBJ1-3	TRBD1	TGTGCCTTCTCAAGACAGGGGCCGCCAAACACCATATATTTT	CAFSRQGPPNTIYF
-	TRBV2	TRBJ1-2	-	TGTGCCAGCAGTGGGCAAATCGCAAACTATGGCTACACCTTC	CASSGQIANYGYTF
-	TRBV28	TRBJ2-1	-	TGTGCCAGCAGTTTACGGGGTGGCAATGAGCAGTTCTTC	CASSLRGGNEQFF
-	TRBV5-1	TRBJ2-7	-	TGCGCCAGCAGCCCCCGACAGTACCCCTACGAGCAGTACTTC	CASSPRQYPYEQYF
-	TRBV18	TRBJ2-1	TRBD1	TGTGCCAGCTCACCACGCCCGGGACAGGGGGCGACTGAGCAGTTCTTC	CASSPRPGQGATEQFF
-	TRBV4-1	TRBJ1-4	-	TGCGCCAGCAGCCCTTCGGGGGTGTCTAATGAAAAACTGTTTTTT	CASSPSGVSNEKLFF
-	TRBV19	TRBJ1-3	-	TGTGCCAGTAGTGACGGGGGTTTCTCTGGAAACACCATATATTTT	CASSDGGFSGNTIYF
-	TRBV7-9	TRBJ2-2	TRBD2	TGTGCCAGCAGCTTTCCTAGCGGGCTCGTCCCCAGCGGGGAGCTGTTTTTT	CASSFPSGLVPSGELFF
-	TRBV6-6	TRBJ2-4	-	TGTGCCAGCGAGGGGGGAGGGTCCAAAAACATTCAGTACTTC	CASEGGGSKNIQYF
once	TRBV5-1	TRBJ1-2	-	TGCGCCAGCAGCTTGGATAATGGAGCTAACTATGGCTACACCTTC	CASSLDNGANYGYTF
-	TRBV30	TRBJ2-3	TRBD2	TGTGCCTGGACAAGACTAGCGGGGGGACGCACAGATACGCAGTATTTT	CAWTRLAGGRTDTQYF
-	TRBV28	TRBJ2-7	TRBD1	TGTGCCAGCAGCCGTTTAGCCGGACAGGGAACAGGCGAGCAGTACTTC	CASSRLAGQGTGEQYF
-	TRBV5-4	TRBJ1-6	-	TGTGCCAGCAGCTTGAGGACACGGATCTCCTATAATTCACCCCTCCACTTT	CASSLRTRISYNSPLHF
-	TRBV27	TRBJ2-5	TRBD2	TGTGCCAGCGCGAGCGGGGGGACACAAGAGACCCAGTACTTC	CASASGGTQETQYF
once	TRBV7-9	TRBJ2-7	TRBD1	TGTGCCAGCAGCCGGGACAGCTCCTACGAGCAGTACTTC	CASSRDSSYEQYF
-	TRBV10-2	TRBJ2-3	TRBD1	TGCGCCAGCAGTGGTGACACGGACAGGCAGAGCACAGATACGCAGTATTTT	CASSGDTDRQSTDTQYF
-	TRBV5-5	TRBJ2-5	-	TGTGCCAGCAGCATGCGGACATTCGAGACCCAGTACTTC	CASSMRTFETQYF
few	TRBV5-4	TRBJ2-2	-	TGTGCCAGCAGCTTGGTAGGCGGGGGCTACACCGGGGAGCTGTTTTTT	CASSLVGGGYTGELFF
-	TRBV27	TRBJ2-6	-	TGTGCCAGCAGTTTCAAGATTGGACATACTACCTCTGGGGCCAACGTCCTGACTTTC	CASSFKIGHTTSGANVLTF
-	TRBV5-4	TRBJ2-2	TRBD2	TGTGCCAGCAACTACGCCGGGATAGCGGGGAGTACCGGGGAGCTGTTTTTT	CASNYAGIAGSTGELFF
few	TRBV10-3	TRBJ2-7	-	TGTGCCATCAGTGAGGGGGGGAAGGACGAGCAGTACTTC	CAISEGGKDEQYF
-	TRBV7-2	TRBJ2-6	-	TGTGCCAGCAGGGAGACAGTGGGAAGCTCTGGGGCCAACGTCCTGACTTTC	CASRETVGSSGANVLTF
-	TRBV28	TRBJ2-5	TRBD1	TGTGCCAGCAGACAGGACAGGGTAGAGTACTTC	CASRQDRVEYF
-	TRBV6-6	TRBJ1-2	TRBD1	TGTGCCAGCATTCCTAGGACAGGGGCTGGTGGCTACACCTTC	CASIPRTGAGGYTF
-	TRBV5-4	TRBJ1-1	TRBD1	TGTGCCAGCAGCCCACGGGACAGGGGATCCACTGAAGCTTTCTTT	CASSPRDRGSTEAFF
few	TRBV4-1	TRBJ2-3	TRBD1	TGCGCCAGCAGCCTCGGACAGGATGGGGATACGCAGTATTTT	CASSLGQDGDTQYF
-	TRBV7-9	TRBJ2-5	TRBD2	TGTGCCAGCAGCCCAGGACTAGCGGGGGGAGAGACCCAGTACTTC	CASSPGLAGGETQYF
-	TRBV13	TRBJ2-1	TRBD2	TGTGCCAGCAGCTTATGGTTGGCGGGAGATCCGAACAATGAGCAGTTCTTC	CASSLWLAGDPNNEQFF
-	TRBV9	TRBJ1-6	TRBD1	TGTGCCAGCAGCGTGGGGGGGACAGGGCATTCACCCCTCCACTTT	CASSVGGTGHSPLHF
once	TRBV2	TRBJ1-4	TRBD1	TGTGCCAGCAGTGAAGAGGGTTGGGGACAGAAGACTGAAAAACTGTTTTTT	CASSEEGWGQKTEKLFF
-	TRBV7-3	TRBJ1-1	-	TGTGCCAGCAGCCCCCGACGCCGGGAAGGGAACACTGAAGCTTTCTTT	CASSPRRREGNTEAFF
-	TRBV11-2	TRBJ1-2	-	TGTGCCAGCAGCTTAGAGCCGGGAATTGGCTATGGCTACACCTTC	CASSLEPGIGYGYTF
-	TRBV7-9	TRBJ1-5	TRBD1	TGTGCCAGCAGCCCTACAGGGGGCCGAAATCAGCCCCAGCATTTT	CASSPTGGRNQPQHF
-	TRBV6-4	TRBJ2-3	-	TGTGCCAGCAGTGACGGGGGGGCCAGCACAGATACGCAGTATTTT	CASSDGGASTDTQYF
-	TRBV5-4	TRBJ2-5	-	TGTGCCAGCAGCTTGCCGGGACAAGAGACCCAGTACTTC	CASSLPGQETQYF
-	TRBV19	TRBJ1-1	TRBD1	TGTGCCAGTAGGATACGACAGGGGGGTGAAGCTTTCTTT	CASRIRQGGEAFF
-	TRBV4-2	TRBJ2-7	-	TGTGCCAGCAGCCAAGAGGGGAAGGGGCGAAGGAACGAGCAGTACTTC	CASSQEGKGRRNEQYF
-	TRBV5-1	TRBJ1-1	TRBD1	TGCGCCAGCAGCTTGGGACAGGGATGGGAATACACTGAAGCTTTCTTT	CASSLGQGWEYTEAFF
-	TRBV7-2	TRBJ2-7	-	TGTGCCAGCAGCTTTCGGGGCTCCTACGAGCAGTACTTC	CASSFRGSYEQYF
once	TRBV25-1	TRBJ1-4	-	TGTGCCAGCGGTCCCCGGGGGGGGACTAATGAAAAACTGTTTTTT	CASGPRGGTNEKLFF
-	TRBV7-8	TRBJ2-7	TRBD2	TGTGCCAGCAGCTCAACCCTAGCGGGGAACTACGAGCAGTACTTC	CASSSTLAGNYEQYF
-	TRBV9	TRBJ1-3	TRBD1	TGTGCCAGCAGCGTCTATTTGGACAGGAAGCTCTCTGGAAACACCATATATTTT	CASSVYLDRKLSGNTIYF
few	TRBV19	TRBJ2-7	-	TGTGCCAGTAGTATCACCGGAGCCTCCTACGAGCAGTACTTC	CASSITGASYEQYF
-	TRBV19	TRBJ1-2	-	TGTGCCAGTAGCCTTTTGAATCTGGGCCAAGGAGGCTACACCTTC	CASSLLNLGQGGYTF
-	TRBV7-6	TRBJ1-4	-	TGTGCCAGCAGCCCCTTCGGAGCAACTAATGAAAAACTGTTTTTT	CASSPFGATNEKLFF
few	TRBV6-1	TRBJ1-6	TRBD1	TGTGCCAGCAGTGAGGGAGACAGGGTGGGGAATTCACCCCTCCACTTT	CASSEGDRVGNSPLHF
-	TRBV5-4	TRBJ2-5	TRBD1	TGTGCCAGCAGTCAAGACAGGGGATCCCAAGAGACCCAGTACTTC	CASSQDRGSQETQYF
-	TRBV27	TRBJ2-1	TRBD1	TGTGCCAGCAGTCCCCTCCTACAGGGGGCCAGTGAGCAGTTCTTC	CASSPLLQGASEQFF